The clone carrying this T cell receptor beta chain was seen a few times. The data belong to a study of blood T cell repertoires in COVID-19. Across the whole study: Samples came from the United States, Italy and Spain, spanning acute and convalescent COVID-19. Nucleic acid was either cDNA or gDNA, and it came from T cells, B-cell-depleted T cells, or PBMCs.

Original analysis: Scientists estimated how many nucleated cells there were by amplifying reference gene primers. This table comes from immunoSEQ multiplex PCR, and its TCRdb copy is limited to in-frame clones, with some not included. V, J and clone size are taken as reported in that table, and D and trimming were inferred from the DNA itself. Of roughly 200,000 clones listed, around 80% are singletons. The CDR3 is made up of 13 amino acids. V was clipped by 3 bases and J by 7 bases, with 12 bases between them. The material sequenced was peripheral blood. The sequence derives from an elderly woman with active or convalescent COVID-19. This rearrangement joins TRBV12-3 or TRBV12-4 to TRBJ1-2; D is ambiguous. The chain's CDR3 is CASSLEARSGYTF. CDR3 in DNA: TGTGCCAGCAGTTTGGAGGCCCGTAGTGGCTACACCTTC.